Below are 4 T cell receptor beta chains sequenced from a single sample in a study of T-cell reconstitution after alpha-beta-depleted transplantation in children. Unique molecular identifiers were built into the TCRbeta library. TCRdb re-called the PCR reads through MiXCR, storing one row per CDR3 protein. The data hold about 540,000 distinct CDR3 sequences, with about 17% observed a single time. The starting material was PBMCs from the stem cell graft donor, obtained from the stem cell graft. The receptors derive from a human donor who donated a stem cell graft to a child with acute lymphoblastic leukemia.

The chain recombines TRBV12-3 or TRBV12-4 with TRBJ1-5; a possible D gene is TRBD1 (5 bases). The V end was cut by 6 bases, the J end by 0 bases, with 9 bases between. CDR3 length: 14 residues. DNA of the CDR3: TGTGCCAGCAGGCCCGGGGCTAGCAATCAGCCCCAGCATTTT. Protein sequence: CASRPGASNQPQHF.

The chain is built from TRBV29-1 and TRBJ2-1; D gene unclear. The CDR3 consists of 11 residues. Trimming removed 4 bases from V and 4 bases from J, with 5 bases in between. The germline CDR1 and CDR2 sequences are SQVTM and ANQGSEA. CDR3 loop: CSVGPYNEQFF. The DNA of the CDR3 is TGCAGCGTTGGTCCATACAATGAGCAGTTCTTC.

This clonotype has ten or more counts. The V call is TRBV5-1, the J call TRBJ1-4, with unresolved D. Germline assignment: CDR1 SGHRS and CDR2 YFSETQ. V lost 4 bases to trimming and J lost 3 bases, with 10 bases between them. This CDR3 region has 14 residues. CDR3 protein: CASSTGISNEKLFF. The CDR3, as DNA: TGCGCCAGCAGCACCGGGATATCTAATGAAAAACTGTTTTTT.

The chain is built from TRBV5-6 and TRBJ2-5; 11 bases line up with TRBD1. Germline V gene sequence: CDR1 SGHDT, CDR2 YYEEEE. V lost 1 base to trimming and J lost 4 bases; unmatched junction nucleotides: 3. This CDR3 has 15 amino acids. The CDR3 DNA follows: TGTGCCAGCAGCTTGTGGGACAGGGGGACAGAGACCCAGTACTTC. It specifies CASSLWDRGTETQYF.